This T cell receptor (beta chain) was obtained from a study of blood T cell repertoires in COVID-19. Study summary: Acute-phase and convalescent COVID-19 samples originated in the United States, Italy and Spain. Sources were T cells, B-cell-depleted T cells, or PBMCs; the material itself was cDNA or gDNA.

TCRdb's copy holds only in-frame clones and misses some; the assay was immunoSEQ multiplex PCR. The sample lists under 250,000 clones, about nine tenths occurring once. CDR3 length: 14 residues. V was pared by 7 bases and J by 0 bases, with 14 bases between. Germline loops: CDR1 SQVTM, CDR2 ANQGSEA. Specimen: peripheral blood. V usage is TRBV29-1 and J usage is TRBJ2-3; tentative D call: TRBD2 (6 bases). The source is a woman in her sixties with acute or convalescent COVID-19. This CDR3 reads CSGTLAPSTDTQYF. In nucleotides, the CDR3 is TGCAGCGGCACGCTAGCGCCCAGCACAGATACGCAGTATTTT.